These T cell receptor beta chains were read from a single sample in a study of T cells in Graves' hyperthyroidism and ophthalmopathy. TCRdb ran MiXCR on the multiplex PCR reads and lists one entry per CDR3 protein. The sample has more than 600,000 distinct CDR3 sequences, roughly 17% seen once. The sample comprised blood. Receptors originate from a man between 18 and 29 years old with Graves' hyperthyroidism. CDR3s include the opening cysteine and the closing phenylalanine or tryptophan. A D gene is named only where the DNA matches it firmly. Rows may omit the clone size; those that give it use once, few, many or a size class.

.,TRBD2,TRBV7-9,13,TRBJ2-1,TGTGCCAGCAGCACCGGACTAGCGAATGAGCAGTTCTTC,CASSTGLANEQFF
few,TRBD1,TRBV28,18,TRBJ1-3,TGTGCCAGCACCCTTCTCCGGGACAGGGGGCATAAGGGAAACACCATATATTTT,CASTLLRDRGHKGNTIYF
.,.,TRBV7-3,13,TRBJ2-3,TGTGCCAGCAGCTTAAACTCGGGAGATACGCAGTATTTT,CASSLNSGDTQYF
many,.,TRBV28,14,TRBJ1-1,TGTGCCAGCAGTATCAGGGGCGGGAACACTGAAGCTTTCTTT,CASSIRGGNTEAFF
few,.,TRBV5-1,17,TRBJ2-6,TGCGCCAGCAGTCAGGGGAGTTCCCACTCTGGGGCCAACGTCCTGACTTTC,CASSQGSSHSGANVLTF
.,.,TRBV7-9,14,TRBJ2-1,TGTGCCAGCAGCCGGGACGGCCGATACAATGAGCAGTTCTTC,CASSRDGRYNEQFF
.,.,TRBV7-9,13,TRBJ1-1,TGTGCCAGCAGGTGGGGTAGTGACACTGAAGCTTTCTTT,CASRWGSDTEAFF
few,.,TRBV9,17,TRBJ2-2,TGTGCCAGCAGCGTAGCCCTTGCACCTGTGGGAACCGGGGAGCTGTTTTTT,CASSVALAPVGTGELFF
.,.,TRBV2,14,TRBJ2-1,TGTGCCAGCAGGATTGACAGTTTATACAATGAGCAGTTCTTC,CASRIDSLYNEQFF
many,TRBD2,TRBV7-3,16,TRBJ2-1,TGTGCCAGCAGCTTAACTCCCGGCGGGAGGAACAATGAGCAGTTCTTC,CASSLTPGGRNNEQFF
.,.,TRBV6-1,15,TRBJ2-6,TGTGCCAGCAGTAAACAGGCCCCGGGGGCCAACGTCCTGACTTTC,CASSKQAPGANVLTF
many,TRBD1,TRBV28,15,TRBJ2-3,TGTGCCAGCAGTTACGGGACAGTCCGCTCCGATACGCAGTATTTT,CASSYGTVRSDTQYF
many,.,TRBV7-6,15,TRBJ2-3,TGTGCCAGCAGCTCCCAGGGGGGGCCCGGAGATACGCAGTATTTT,CASSSQGGPGDTQYF
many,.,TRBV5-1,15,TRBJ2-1,TGCGCCAGCACCCAGGTGTCGAGCTCCTACAATGAGCAGTTCTTC,CASTQVSSSYNEQFF
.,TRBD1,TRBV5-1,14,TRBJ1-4,TGCGCCAGCAGCCCACAGGGGATTAATGAAAATCTGTTTTTT,CASSPQGINENLFF
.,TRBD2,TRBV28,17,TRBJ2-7,TGTGCCAGCAGCTATGGGAGGGGAACAGCTTCAGACTACGAGCAGTACTTC,CASSYGRGTASDYEQYF
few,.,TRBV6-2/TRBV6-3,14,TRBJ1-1,TGTGCCAGCATCGGACACCCTTTGAACACTGAAGCTTTCTTT,CASIGHPLNTEAFF
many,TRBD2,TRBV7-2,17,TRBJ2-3,TGTGCCAGCAGCCCTGGGACTAGCGGAGAAGGCGCAGATACGCAGTATTTT,CASSPGTSGEGADTQYF
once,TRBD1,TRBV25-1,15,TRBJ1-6,TGTGCCAGCAGGGAAAACAGGGGGGATAATTCACCCCTCCACTTT,CASRENRGDNSPLHF
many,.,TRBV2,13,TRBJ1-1,TGTGCCAGCAGGGCAGGGTCAAACACTGAAGCTTTCTTT,CASRAGSNTEAFF
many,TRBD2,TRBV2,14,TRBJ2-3,TGTGCCAGCATCCTCCTAGCGGGAGTTGATACGCAGTATTTT,CASILLAGVDTQYF
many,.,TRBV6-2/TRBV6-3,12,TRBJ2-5,TGTGCCAGCAGACCCAGAATGGAGACCCAGTACTTC,CASRPRMETQYF
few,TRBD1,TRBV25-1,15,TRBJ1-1,TGTGCCAGCAGTGAACACACAGGGGAGAACACTGAAGCTTTCTTT,CASSEHTGENTEAFF
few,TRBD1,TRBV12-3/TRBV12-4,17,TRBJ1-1,TGTGCCAGCAGTTCCCTGACAGGGGGCAGGGGAGACACTGAAGCTTTCTTT,CASSSLTGGRGDTEAFF
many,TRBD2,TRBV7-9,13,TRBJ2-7,TGTGCCAGCAGCTTAAATAGCGGGATTGAGCAGTACTTC,CASSLNSGIEQYF
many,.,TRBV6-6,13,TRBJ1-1,TGTGCCAGCAGTTACCTCGAGCGAGGGGTAGCTTTCTTT,CASSYLERGVAFF
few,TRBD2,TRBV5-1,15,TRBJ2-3,TGCGCCAGCAGACTGACTAGCGGGAGTGGAGATACGCAGTATTTT,CASRLTSGSGDTQYF
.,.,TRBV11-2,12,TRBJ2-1,TGCGCCAGCAGCCAAGATGATAATGAGCAGTTCTTC,CASSQDDNEQFF
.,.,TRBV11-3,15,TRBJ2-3,TGTGCCAGCAGTGAAAGAGGAGACGGTCTGGCTACGCAGTATTTT,CASSERGDGLATQYF
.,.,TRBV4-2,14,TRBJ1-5,TGTGCCAGCAGCCCCAGGACTCGCAATCAGCCCCAGCATTTT,CASSPRTRNQPQHF
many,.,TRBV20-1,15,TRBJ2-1,TGCAGTGCAAGAGAAACAGGGAGTCTGGGGTTCGAGCAGTTCTTC,CSARETGSLGFEQFF
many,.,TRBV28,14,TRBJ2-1,TGTGCCAGCAGTCCGTTGATATCCTACAATGAGCAGTTCTTC,CASSPLISYNEQFF
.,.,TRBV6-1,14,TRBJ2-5,TGTGCCAGCAGTGACGGGACTCTTCAAGAGACCCAGTACTTC,CASSDGTLQETQYF
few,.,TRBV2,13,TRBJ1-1,TGTGCCAGCAGTCCTTATGCAGGGGCTGAAGCTTTCTTT,CASSPYAGAEAFF
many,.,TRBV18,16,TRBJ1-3,TGTGCCAGCTCACCACCGAGAGGGCCCTCTGGAAACACCATATATTTT,CASSPPRGPSGNTIYF
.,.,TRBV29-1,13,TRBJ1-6,TGCAGCGTTGGGTTGGGGCTCGGGTCACCCCTCCACTTT,CSVGLGLGSPLHF
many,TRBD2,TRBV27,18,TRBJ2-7,TGTGCCAGCAGTTTCCTGGGACTAGCGGGAGTGGGCTTCTACGAGCAGTACTTC,CASSFLGLAGVGFYEQYF
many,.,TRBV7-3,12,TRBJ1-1,TGTGCCAGCAGCAACGTCAACACTGAAGCTTTCTTT,CASSNVNTEAFF
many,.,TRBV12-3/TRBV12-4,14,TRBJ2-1,TGTGCCAGCACCGACACTAGCTCCTACAATGAGCAGTTCTTC,CASTDTSSYNEQFF
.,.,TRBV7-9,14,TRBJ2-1,TGTGCCAGCAGCTTAGGCGTGACCTCACCCGAGCAGTTCTTC,CASSLGVTSPEQFF
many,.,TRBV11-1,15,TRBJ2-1,TGTGCCAGCAGCTTAGTATCCTTCTCCTACAATGAGCAGTTCTTC,CASSLVSFSYNEQFF
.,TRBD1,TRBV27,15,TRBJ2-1,TGTGCCAGCAGTTCTGGGACAGGGCCCTTCAATGAGCAGTTCTTC,CASSSGTGPFNEQFF
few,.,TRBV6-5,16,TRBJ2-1,TGTGCCAGCAGTTACTCATTAGCCATACGTCAGAATGAGCAGTTCTTC,CASSYSLAIRQNEQFF
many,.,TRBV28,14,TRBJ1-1,TGTGCCAGCAGAGACAGTGGAGTCTCTCGGGAAGCTTTCTTT,CASRDSGVSREAFF
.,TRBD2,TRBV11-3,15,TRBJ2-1,TGTGCCAGCAGCTTAGGTTTCACTAGCGGCAATGAGCAGTTCTTC,CASSLGFTSGNEQFF
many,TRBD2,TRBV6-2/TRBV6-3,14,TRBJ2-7,TGTGCCAGCAGCAGGACTAGCAGATCCTACGAGCAGTACTTC,CASSRTSRSYEQYF
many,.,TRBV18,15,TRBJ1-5,TGTGCCAGCTCACCAGGAGGGGCACCCTATCAGCCCCAGCATTTT,CASSPGGAPYQPQHF
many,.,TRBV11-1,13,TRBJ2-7,TGTGCCAGCAGCTTAAAAGGAGACTACGAGCAGTACTTC,CASSLKGDYEQYF
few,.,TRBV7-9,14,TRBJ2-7,TGTGCCAGCACCAACGCGGGGAGCTCCTACGAGCAGTACTTC,CASTNAGSSYEQYF
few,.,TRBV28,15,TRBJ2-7,TGTGCCAGCAGGCCGGGGGCTACTGGACCCTACGAGCAGTACTTC,CASRPGATGPYEQYF
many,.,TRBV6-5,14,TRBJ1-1,TGTGCCAGCAGTTACTCAAGCATGAACACTGAAGCTTTCTTT,CASSYSSMNTEAFF
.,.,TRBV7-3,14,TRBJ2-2,TGTGCCAGCAGTCCGGGTGAGAACACCGGGGAGCTGTTTTTT,CASSPGENTGELFF
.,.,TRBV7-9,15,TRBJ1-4,TGTGCCAGCAGCTCATATGTCGAGGGACGGGAAAAACTGTTTTTT,CASSSYVEGREKLFF
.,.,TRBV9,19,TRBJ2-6,TGTGCCAGCAGCGTCGCAGGTTGGACAGTAAACTCTGGGGCCAACGTCCTGACTTTC,CASSVAGWTVNSGANVLTF
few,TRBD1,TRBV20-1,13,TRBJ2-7,TGCAGTGCTAGGCCAGGGGGCGCGCCCGAGCAGTACTTC,CSARPGGAPEQYF
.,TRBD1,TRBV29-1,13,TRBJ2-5,TGCAGCGTTGAAGGACAGGGGATGGAGACCCAGTACTTC,CSVEGQGMETQYF
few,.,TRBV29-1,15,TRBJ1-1,TGCAGCGTTGAAGAAGTAGCGGGTAAGAACACTGAAGCTTTCTTT,CSVEEVAGKNTEAFF
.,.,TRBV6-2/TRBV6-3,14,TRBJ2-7,TGTGCCAGCAGTCCTCGAGGGGGGGGCGACGAGCAGTACTTC,CASSPRGGGDEQYF